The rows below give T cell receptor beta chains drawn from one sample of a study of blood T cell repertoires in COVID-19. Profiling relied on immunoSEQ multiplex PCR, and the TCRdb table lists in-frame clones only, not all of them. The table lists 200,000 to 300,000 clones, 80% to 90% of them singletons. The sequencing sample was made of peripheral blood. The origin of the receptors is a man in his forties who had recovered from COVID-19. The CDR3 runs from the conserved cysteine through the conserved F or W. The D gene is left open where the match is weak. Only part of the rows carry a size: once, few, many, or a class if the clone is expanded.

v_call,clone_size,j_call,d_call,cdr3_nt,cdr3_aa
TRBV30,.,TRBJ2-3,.,TGTGCCTGGAGTGTCGGTGGAGGCACAGATACGCAGTATTTT,CAWSVGGGTDTQYF
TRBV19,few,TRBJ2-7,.,TGTGCCAGTAGTATCGACAGTACCTACGAGCAGTACTTC,CASSIDSTYEQYF
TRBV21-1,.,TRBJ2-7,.,TGTGCCAGCAAGACAGGGGGTTGCTACGAGCAGTACTTC,CASKTGGCYEQYF
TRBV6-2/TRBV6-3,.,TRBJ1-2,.,TGTGCCAGCAGCGATTGGTCCGGGAGAGGCTACACCTTC,CASSDWSGRGYTF
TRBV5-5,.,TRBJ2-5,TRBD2,TGTGCCAGCAGCTTCCCAGCTACTAGCGAGCAAGAGACCCAGTACTTC,CASSFPATSEQETQYF
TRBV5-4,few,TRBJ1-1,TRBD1,TGTGCCAGCAGCTTGCCCGAGGGACAGGGGTTGAACACTGAAGCTTTCTTT,CASSLPEGQGLNTEAFF
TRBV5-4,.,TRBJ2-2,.,TGTGCCAGCAGCCATACCGGCGGCACCGGGGAGCTGTTTTTT,CASSHTGGTGELFF
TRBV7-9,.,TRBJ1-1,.,TGTGCCAGCAGGGGGCAGGACACTGAAGCTTTCTTT,CASRGQDTEAFF
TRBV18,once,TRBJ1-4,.,TGTGCCAGCTCACCAGGGAGGCGAGGGGAAAAACTGTTTTTT,CASSPGRRGEKLFF
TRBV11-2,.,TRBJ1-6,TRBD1,TGTGCCAGCAGCTCGGGACAGGGGAATTCACCCCTCCACTTT,CASSSGQGNSPLHF
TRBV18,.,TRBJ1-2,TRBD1,TGTGCCAGCTCACCGGACAGGGCGCGGGGAGAAGGCTACACCTTC,CASSPDRARGEGYTF
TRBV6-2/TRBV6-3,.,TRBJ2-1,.,TGTGCCAGCAGTTCGTCCGATGAGCAGTTCTTC,CASSSSDEQFF